The next 2 T cell receptor beta chains were all read from a single sample in a study of CD8 T cells in Susac syndrome. It was with random hexamers that roughly 0.5 to 1 ug RNA was reverse transcribed. TCRdb reanalysed the immunoSEQ multiplex PCR reads using MiXCR and keeps one entry per CDR3 protein. The table records about 240,000 distinct CDR3 sequences, 90% to 97% of them present only once. The sample was CD4+ T cells from PBMCs. These receptor sequences come from a human donor with Susac syndrome.

The CDR3 bases are TGTGCCAGCAGCTTCGAGACAAGCTCCTACAATGAGCAGTTCTTC. Translated, it gives CASSFETSSYNEQFF. This chain connects TRBV9 to TRBJ2-1; no definite D call. There are 15 residues in the CDR3. In germline, CDR1 is SGDLS, CDR2 YYNGEE. V was trimmed by 4 bases and J by 0 bases, leaving 11 bases between them.

The rearrangement uses TRBV20-1 and TRBJ2-5; tentative D call: TRBD1 (6 bases). The CDR3 spans 15 residues. The germline V gene has CDR1 DFQATT and CDR2 SNEGSKA (reference sequence). Trimming cost V 0 bases and J 3 bases, with 14 bases left between them. The CDR3 DNA follows: TGCAGTGCTAGAGACAGGGGTTTGTGGGAAGAGACCCAGTACTTC. This gives the protein CSARDRGLWEETQYF.